A single TCR beta chain is shown here with its context. The antigen remains unidentified. V shed 2 bases, J shed 0 bases, and the junction held 6 bases outside the gene matches. This CDR3 contains 16 residues. Germline CDR1 is SGHDN and CDR2 is FVKESK. This entry comes from a study of T cells in localized non-small cell lung cancer. Overall study results and limits: As only one tumor region underwent sequencing, heterogeneity remains possible. In adjacent lung, a median around 55 of the top 100 tumor clones were found.

Here immunoSEQ multiplex PCR was the method, and the copy in TCRdb shows in-frame clones only, minus some. The data show roughly 9,900 clones, less than 60% seen once. V is TRBV14 and J is TRBJ2-7, with 8 bases fitting TRBD1. The receptor was derived from a woman aged 40 to 75 with stage II squamous cell lung carcinoma. The input for sequencing was lymph node tissue, taken before any cancer treatment. CDR3 sequence: CASSQRKGQGSYEQYF. CDR3 bases: TGTGCCAGCAGCCAAAGGAAAGGACAGGGCTCCTACGAGCAGTACTTC.